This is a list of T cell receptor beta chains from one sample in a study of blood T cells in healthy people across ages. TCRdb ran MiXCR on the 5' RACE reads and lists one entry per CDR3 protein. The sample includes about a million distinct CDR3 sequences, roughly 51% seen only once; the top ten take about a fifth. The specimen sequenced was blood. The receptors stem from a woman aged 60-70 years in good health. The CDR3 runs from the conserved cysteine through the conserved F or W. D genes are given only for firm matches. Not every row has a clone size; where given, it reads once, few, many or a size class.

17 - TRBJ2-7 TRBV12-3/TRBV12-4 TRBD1 TGTGCCAGCAGTCCCCTCCCCGGGACAGGGGCCTCCTACGAGCAGTACTTC CASSPLPGTGASYEQYF
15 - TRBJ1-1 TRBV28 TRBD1 TGTGCCAGCAGTTTTCTTGGGACAGGGAACACTGAAGCTTTCTTT CASSFLGTGNTEAFF
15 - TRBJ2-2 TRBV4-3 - TGCGCCAGCAGCCAAGACGGGGTGCACACCGGGGAGCTGTTTTTT CASSQDGVHTGELFF
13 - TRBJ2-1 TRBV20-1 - TGCAGTGGGGAGGGGGGGGGCCCGAATGAGCAGTTCTTC CSGEGGGPNEQFF
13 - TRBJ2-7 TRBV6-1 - TGTGCCAGCGAACCGGACAGCCCCAACGAGCAGTACTTC CASEPDSPNEQYF
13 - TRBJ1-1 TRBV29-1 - TGCAGCGTTGAAGAGACAGCGAACACTGAAGCTTTCTTT CSVEETANTEAFF
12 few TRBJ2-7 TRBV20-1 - TGCAGTGCCCCGGGTGTCTGGCTCGAGCAGTACTTC CSAPGVWLEQYF
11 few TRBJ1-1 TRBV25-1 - TGTGCCAGTAGCAGCTACACTGAAGCTTTCTTT CASSSYTEAFF
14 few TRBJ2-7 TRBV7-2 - TGTGCCAGCAGCTTAGGGGGGGCGGTCAGCGAGCAGTACTTC CASSLGGAVSEQYF
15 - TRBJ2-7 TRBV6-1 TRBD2 TGTACCAGCAGTGAACGCGGGAGGGCCACCTACGAGCAGTACTTC CTSSERGRATYEQYF
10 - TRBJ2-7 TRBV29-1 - TGCAGCGTTGTTGATGACGAGCAGTACTTC CSVVDDEQYF
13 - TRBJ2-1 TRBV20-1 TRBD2 TGCAGTGCCCCTAGCGGGAGCTACAATGAGCAGTTCTTC CSAPSGSYNEQFF
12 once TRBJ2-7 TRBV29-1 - TGCAGCGCCTGGAGGGGGGGCGACGAGCAGTACTTC CSAWRGGDEQYF
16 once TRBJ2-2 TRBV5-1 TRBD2 TGCGCCAGCAGCCTTCTAGGACTAGCGGAGGATGGGGAGCTGTTTTTT CASSLLGLAEDGELFF
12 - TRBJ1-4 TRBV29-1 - TGCAGCGTTGATGGCGGGAATGAAAAACTGTTTTTT CSVDGGNEKLFF
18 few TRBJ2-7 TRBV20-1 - TGCAGTGCTAGAGTAGCCTACAGGGAAACCCTTCTGGAGTACGAGCAGTACTTC CSARVAYRETLLEYEQYF
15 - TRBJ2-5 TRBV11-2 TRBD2 TGTGCCAGCAGCTCTACCCCTAGCGGGGGTGAGACCCAGTACTTC CASSSTPSGGETQYF
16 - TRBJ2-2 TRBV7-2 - TGTGCCAGCAGGGCTCGCGGGACAACAAACACCGGGGAGCTGTTTTTT CASRARGTTNTGELFF
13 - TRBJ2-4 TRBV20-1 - TGCAGTGCTATATACCAGGGAAGGGTCATTCAGTACTTC CSAIYQGRVIQYF
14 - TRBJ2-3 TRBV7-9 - TGTGTCAGCAGCTTAACTAGCATGGAAGATACGCAGTATTTT CVSSLTSMEDTQYF
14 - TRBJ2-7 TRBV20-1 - TGCAGTGCTAGATCGGCCCGCAGCTCCTACGAGCAGTACTTC CSARSARSSYEQYF
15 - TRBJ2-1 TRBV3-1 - TGTGCCAGTAGCCAACGAGCGGGTCAGGGGAATGAGCAGTTCTTC CASSQRAGQGNEQFF
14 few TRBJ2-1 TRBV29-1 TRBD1 TGCAGCGTTGAGGGGACAGACTCCTACAATGAGCAGTTCTTC CSVEGTDSYNEQFF
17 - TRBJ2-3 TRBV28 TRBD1 TGTGCCAGCAGTTTCTTCAGGGGGCCCGACGGCACAGATACGCAGTATTTT CASSFFRGPDGTDTQYF
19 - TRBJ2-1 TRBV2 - TGTGCCAGCAGTGAACTGGGAGACTGGAGGGAATTGTTTCGCAATGAGCAGTTCTTC CASSELGDWRELFRNEQFF
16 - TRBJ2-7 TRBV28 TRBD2 TGTGCCAGCAGTTGGAGCGGGAGCTCGTCGTTGTACGAGCAGTACTTC CASSWSGSSSLYEQYF
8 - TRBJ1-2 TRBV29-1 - TGCAGCGTTGGGGTAAGCACCTTC CSVGVSTF
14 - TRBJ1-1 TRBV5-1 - TGCGCCAGCAGCTGGGGAGGGATGAACACTGAAGCTTTCTTT CASSWGGMNTEAFF
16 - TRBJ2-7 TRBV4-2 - TGTGCCAGCAGCCAACAGGCCCAGACCGATGTCTACGAGCAGTACTTC CASSQQAQTDVYEQYF
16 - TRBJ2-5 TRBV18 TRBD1 TGTGCCAGCTCACCACCATCGACAGGGACCCAAGAGACCCAGTACTTC CASSPPSTGTQETQYF
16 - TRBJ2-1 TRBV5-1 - TGCGCCAGCAGCCTTATTGCGGCTAGCTCCTACAATGAGCAGTTCTTC CASSLIAASSYNEQFF
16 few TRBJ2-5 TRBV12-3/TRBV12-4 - TGTGCCAGCAGCAAGGACGGAGCCATAAGGAAAGAGACCCAGTACTTC CASSKDGAIRKETQYF
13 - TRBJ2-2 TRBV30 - TGTGCCTGGAGTGTACTGGACACCGGGGAGCTGTTTTTT CAWSVLDTGELFF
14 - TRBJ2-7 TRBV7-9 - TGTGCCAGCAGTCCAAAGGAGACTTCCTACGAGCAGTACTTC CASSPKETSYEQYF
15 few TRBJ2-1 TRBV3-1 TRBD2 TGTGCCAGCAGCCAAGGGTGGGAGGGTTACAATGAGCAGTTCTTC CASSQGWEGYNEQFF
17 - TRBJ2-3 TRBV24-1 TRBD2 TGTGCCACCAGTGAAACGGGGCGCCTCGGGGGGGTGGATACGCAGTATTTT CATSETGRLGGVDTQYF
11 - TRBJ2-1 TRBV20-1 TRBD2 TGCAGTGCTCAGCGGGAGGGCGAGCAGTTCTTC CSAQREGEQFF
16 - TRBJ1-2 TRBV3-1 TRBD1 TGTGCCAGCAGCCAAGATGGAAGGGGACAGGGTTATGGCTACACCTTC CASSQDGRGQGYGYTF
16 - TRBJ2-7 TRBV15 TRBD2 TGTGCCACCAGCAGAGATCGCGGGAGAAATTCCTACGAGCAGTACTTC CATSRDRGRNSYEQYF
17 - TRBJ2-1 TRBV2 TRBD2 TGTGCCAGCATAAAGGGTCTAGCGGGAGGAAAGTACAATGAGCAGTTCTTC CASIKGLAGGKYNEQFF